The entry that follows covers one TCR beta chain sequence. This record belongs to a study of blood T cell repertoires in COVID-19. The wider study: Samples came from the United States, Italy and Spain, spanning acute and convalescent COVID-19.

The CDR3 sequence is 13 residues long. CDR1 is SQVTM and CDR2 is ANQGSEA in the germline V gene. Trimming removed 5 bases from V and 3 bases from J, with 13 bases in between. Generated by immunoSEQ multiplex PCR, the TCRdb table keeps only in-frame clones and is missing some. The table includes 250,000 to 300,000 clones, 87% detected once. Sequencing was done on a sample of peripheral blood. The V call is TRBV29-1, the J call TRBJ1-2, with D possibly being TRBD1 (6 bases). This sequence originates from a woman in her forties or fifties who had recovered from COVID-19. The CDR3: CSVITGIHYGYTF. The CDR3 bases are TGCAGCGTTATCACAGGGATTCACTATGGCTACACCTTC.